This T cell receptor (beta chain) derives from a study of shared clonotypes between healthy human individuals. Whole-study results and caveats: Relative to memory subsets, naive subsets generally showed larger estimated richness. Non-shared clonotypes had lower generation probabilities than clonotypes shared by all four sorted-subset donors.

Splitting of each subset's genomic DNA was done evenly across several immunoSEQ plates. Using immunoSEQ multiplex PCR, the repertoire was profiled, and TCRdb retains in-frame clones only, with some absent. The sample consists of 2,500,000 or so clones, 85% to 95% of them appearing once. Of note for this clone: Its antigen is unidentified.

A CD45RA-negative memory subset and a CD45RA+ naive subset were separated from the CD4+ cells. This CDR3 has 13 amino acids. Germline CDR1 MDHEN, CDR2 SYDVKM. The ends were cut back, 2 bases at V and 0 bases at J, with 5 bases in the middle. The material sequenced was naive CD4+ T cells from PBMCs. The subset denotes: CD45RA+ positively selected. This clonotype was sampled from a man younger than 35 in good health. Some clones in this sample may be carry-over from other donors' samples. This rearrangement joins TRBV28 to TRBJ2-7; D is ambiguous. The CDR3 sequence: CASSLSPSYEQYF. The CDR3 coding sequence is TGTGCCAGCAGTTTAAGCCCCTCCTACGAGCAGTACTTC.